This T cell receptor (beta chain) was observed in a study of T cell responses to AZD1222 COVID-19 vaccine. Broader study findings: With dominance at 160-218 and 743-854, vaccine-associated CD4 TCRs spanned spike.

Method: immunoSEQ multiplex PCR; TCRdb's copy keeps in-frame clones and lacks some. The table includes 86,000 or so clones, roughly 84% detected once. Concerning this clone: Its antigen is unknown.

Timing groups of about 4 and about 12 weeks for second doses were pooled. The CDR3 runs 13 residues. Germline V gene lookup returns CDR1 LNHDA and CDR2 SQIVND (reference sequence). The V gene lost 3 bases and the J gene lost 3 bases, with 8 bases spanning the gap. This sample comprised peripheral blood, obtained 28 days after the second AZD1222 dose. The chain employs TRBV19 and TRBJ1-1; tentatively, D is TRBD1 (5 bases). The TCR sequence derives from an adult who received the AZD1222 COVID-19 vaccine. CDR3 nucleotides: TGTGCCAGTAGTATGTCAGGGTACACTGAAGCTTTCTTT. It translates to CASSMSGYTEAFF.